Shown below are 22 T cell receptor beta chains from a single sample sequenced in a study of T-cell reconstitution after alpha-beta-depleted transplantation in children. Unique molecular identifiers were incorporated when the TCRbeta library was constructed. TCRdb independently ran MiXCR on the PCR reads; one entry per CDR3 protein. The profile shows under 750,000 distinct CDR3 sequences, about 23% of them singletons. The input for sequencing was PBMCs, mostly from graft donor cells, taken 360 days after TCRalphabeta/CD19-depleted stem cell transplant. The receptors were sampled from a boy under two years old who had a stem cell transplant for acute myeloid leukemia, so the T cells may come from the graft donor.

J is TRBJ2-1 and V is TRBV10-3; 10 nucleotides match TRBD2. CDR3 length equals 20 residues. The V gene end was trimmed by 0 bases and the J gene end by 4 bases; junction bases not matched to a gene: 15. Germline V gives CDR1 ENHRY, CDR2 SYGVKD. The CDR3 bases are TGTGCCATCAGTGAGTCGATCGCGGCTAGCGGGGGCCAACCGTACAATGAGCAGTTCTTC. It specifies CAISESIAASGGQPYNEQFF.

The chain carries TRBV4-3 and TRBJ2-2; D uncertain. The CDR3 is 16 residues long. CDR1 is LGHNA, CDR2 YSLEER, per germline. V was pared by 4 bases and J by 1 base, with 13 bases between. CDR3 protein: CASSPKVDGNTGELFF. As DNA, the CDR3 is TGCGCCAGCAGCCCGAAGGTGGACGGGAACACCGGGGAGCTGTTTTTT.

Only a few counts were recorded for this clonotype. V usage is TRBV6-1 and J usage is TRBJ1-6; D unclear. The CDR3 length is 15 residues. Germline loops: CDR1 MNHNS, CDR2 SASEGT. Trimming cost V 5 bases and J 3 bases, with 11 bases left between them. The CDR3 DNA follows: TGTGCCAGCAGTAGAGACCCCTTCTATAATTCACCCCTCCACTTT. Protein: CASSRDPFYNSPLHF.

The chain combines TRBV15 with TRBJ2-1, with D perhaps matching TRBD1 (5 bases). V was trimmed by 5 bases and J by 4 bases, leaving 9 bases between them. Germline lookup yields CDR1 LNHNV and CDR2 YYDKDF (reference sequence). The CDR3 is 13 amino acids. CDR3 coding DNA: TGTGCCACCAGCCCTCAGGGTTACAATGAGCAGTTCTTC. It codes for CATSPQGYNEQFF.

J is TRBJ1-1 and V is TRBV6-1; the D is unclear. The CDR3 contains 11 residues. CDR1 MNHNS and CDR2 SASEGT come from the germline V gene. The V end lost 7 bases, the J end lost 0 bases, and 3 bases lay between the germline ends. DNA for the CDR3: TGTGCCAGCAATGTGAACACTGAAGCTTTCTTT. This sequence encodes CASNVNTEAFF.

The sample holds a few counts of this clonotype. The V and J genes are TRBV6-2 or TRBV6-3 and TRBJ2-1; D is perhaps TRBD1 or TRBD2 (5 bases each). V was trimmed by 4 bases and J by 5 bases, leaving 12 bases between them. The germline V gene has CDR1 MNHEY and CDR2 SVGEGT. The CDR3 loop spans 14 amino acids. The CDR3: CASSLGTDNNEQFF. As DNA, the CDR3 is TGTGCCAGCAGTTTAGGGACGGATAACAATGAGCAGTTCTTC.

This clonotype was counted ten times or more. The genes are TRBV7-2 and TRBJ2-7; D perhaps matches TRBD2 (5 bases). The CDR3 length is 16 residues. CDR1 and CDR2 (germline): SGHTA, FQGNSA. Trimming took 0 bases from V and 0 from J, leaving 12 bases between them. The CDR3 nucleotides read TGTGCCAGCAGCTTAGCCCCTACTAGTACCTCCTACGAGCAGTACTTC. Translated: CASSLAPTSTSYEQYF.

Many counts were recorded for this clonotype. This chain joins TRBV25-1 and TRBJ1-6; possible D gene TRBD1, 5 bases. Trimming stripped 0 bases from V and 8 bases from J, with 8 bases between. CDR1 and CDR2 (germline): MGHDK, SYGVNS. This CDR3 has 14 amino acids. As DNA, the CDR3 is TGTGCCAGCAGTGAATACGGGGACGATTCACCCCTCCACTTT. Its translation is CASSEYGDDSPLHF.

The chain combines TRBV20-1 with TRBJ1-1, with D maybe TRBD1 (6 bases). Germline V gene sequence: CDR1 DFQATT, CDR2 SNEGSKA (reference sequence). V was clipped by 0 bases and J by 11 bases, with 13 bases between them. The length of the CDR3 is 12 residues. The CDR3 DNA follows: TGCAGTGCTAGAGAGGACAGTTGGACGGCTTTCTTT. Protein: CSAREDSWTAFF.

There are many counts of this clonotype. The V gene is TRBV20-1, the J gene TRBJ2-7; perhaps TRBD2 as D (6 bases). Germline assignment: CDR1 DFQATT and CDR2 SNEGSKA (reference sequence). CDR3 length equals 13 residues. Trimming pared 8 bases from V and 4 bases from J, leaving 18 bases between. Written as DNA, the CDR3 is TGCAGTACAGTCTTGCGGGGATTTTACGAGCAGTACGTC. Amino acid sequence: CSTVLRGFYEQYV.

This CDR3 is CASSYWASGPQETQYF. CDR3 nucleotides: TGTGCCAGCAGTTATTGGGCTAGCGGGCCTCAAGAGACCCAGTACTTC. The chain employs TRBV6-5 and TRBJ2-5; 8 bases line up with TRBD2. CDR1 is MNHEY and CDR2 is SVGAGI in the germline V gene. The CDR3 covers 16 residues. The junction had 8 bases not matched to a gene; V was cut back by 3 bases and J by 2 bases.

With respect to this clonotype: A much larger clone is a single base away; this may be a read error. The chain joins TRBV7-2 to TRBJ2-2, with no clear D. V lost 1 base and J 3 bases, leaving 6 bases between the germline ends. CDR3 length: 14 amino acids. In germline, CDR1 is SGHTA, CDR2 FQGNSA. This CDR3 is CASSLGRDTGELFF. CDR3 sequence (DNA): TGTGCCAGCAGCTTAGGTCGGGACACCGGGGAGCTGTTTTTT.

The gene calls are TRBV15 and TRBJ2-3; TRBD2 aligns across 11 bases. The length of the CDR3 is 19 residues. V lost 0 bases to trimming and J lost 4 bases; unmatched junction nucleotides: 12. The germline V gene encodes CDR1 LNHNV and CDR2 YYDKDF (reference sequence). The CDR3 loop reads CATSRDPSYSGGAADTQYF. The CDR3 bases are TGTGCCACCAGCAGAGATCCTTCCTATAGCGGGGGGGCGGCAGATACGCAGTATTTT.

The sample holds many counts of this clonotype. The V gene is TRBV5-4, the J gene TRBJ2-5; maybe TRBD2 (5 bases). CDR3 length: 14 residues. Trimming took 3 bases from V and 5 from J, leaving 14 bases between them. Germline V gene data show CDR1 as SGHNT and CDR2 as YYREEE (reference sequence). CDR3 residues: CASSSRAGKETQYF. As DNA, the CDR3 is TGTGCCAGCAGCTCGAGGGCGGGCAAGGAGACCCAGTACTTC. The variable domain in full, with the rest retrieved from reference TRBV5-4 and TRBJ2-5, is ETGVTQSPTHLIKTRGQQVTLRCSSQSGHNTVSWYQQALGQGPQFIFQYYREEENGRGNFPPRFSGLQFPNYSSELNVNALELDDSALYLCASSSRAGKETQYFGPGTRLLVL.

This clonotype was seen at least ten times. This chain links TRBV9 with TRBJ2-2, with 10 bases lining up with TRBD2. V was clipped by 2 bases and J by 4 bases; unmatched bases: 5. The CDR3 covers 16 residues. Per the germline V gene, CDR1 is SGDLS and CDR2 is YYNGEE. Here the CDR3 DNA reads TGTGCCAGCAGCGTCGGACTAGCGGTACTCACCGGGGAGCTGTTTTTT. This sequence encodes CASSVGLAVLTGELFF.

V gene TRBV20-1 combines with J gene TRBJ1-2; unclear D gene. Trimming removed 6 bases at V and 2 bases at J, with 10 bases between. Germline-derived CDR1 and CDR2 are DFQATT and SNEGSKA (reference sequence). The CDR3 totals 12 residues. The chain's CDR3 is CSAQYLNYGYTF. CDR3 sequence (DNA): TGCAGTGCACAGTACCTCAACTATGGCTACACCTTC.

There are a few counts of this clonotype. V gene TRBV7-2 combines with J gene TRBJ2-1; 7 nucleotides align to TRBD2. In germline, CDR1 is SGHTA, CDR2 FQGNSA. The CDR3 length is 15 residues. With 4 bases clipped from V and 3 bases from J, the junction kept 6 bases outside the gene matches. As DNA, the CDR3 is TGTGCCAGCAGCTCCCTGCCGGGGGGCTACAATGAGCAGTTCTTC. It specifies CASSSLPGGYNEQFF.

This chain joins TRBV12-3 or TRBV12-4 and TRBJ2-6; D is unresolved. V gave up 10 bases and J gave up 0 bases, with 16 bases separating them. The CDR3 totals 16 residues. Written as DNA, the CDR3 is TGTGCCAACTCGGAAAGGGCTCTCTCTGGGGCCAACGTCCTGACTTTC. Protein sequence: CANSERALSGANVLTF.

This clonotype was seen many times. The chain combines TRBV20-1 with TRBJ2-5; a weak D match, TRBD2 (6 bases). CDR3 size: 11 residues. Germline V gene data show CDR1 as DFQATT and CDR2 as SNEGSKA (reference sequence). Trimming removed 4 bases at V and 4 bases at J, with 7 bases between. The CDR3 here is CSAMGGETQYF. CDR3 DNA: TGCAGTGCTATGGGAGGAGAGACCCAGTACTTC.

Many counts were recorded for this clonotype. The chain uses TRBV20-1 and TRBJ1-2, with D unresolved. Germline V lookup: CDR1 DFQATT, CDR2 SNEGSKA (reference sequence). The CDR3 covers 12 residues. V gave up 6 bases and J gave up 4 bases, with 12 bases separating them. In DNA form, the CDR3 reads TGCAGTGCCCAAATACCGAGCTATGGCTACACCTTC. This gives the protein CSAQIPSYGYTF.

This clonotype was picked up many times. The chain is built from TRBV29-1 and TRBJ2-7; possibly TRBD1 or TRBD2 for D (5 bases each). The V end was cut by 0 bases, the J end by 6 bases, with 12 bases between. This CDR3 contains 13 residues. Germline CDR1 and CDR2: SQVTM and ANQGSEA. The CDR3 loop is CSVEEAWGTEQYF. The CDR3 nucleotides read TGCAGCGTTGAAGAGGCATGGGGGACCGAGCAGTACTTC.

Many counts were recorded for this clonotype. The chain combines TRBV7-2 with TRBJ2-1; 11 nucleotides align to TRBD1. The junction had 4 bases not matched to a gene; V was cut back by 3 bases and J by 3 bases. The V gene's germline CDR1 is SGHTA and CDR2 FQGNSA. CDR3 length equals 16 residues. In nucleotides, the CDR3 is TGTGCCAGCAGCTTGGAGGACAGGGGGCTCTACAATGAGCAGTTCTTC. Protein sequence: CASSLEDRGLYNEQFF.